Below, 15 T cell receptor beta chains from the same sample are listed, as sequenced in a study of technical replicates of blood from four donors. Sequenced by immunoSEQ multiplex PCR; TCRdb stores in-frame clones only, minus some. The table includes around 50,000 clones, more than 95% detected once. Material for sequencing was T cells isolated from PBMCs. The receptors derive from a human donor in good health.

The chain joins TRBV14 to TRBJ1-1, with D possibly matching TRBD1 (6 bases). The CDR3 length is 13 residues. The germline V and J ends were trimmed by 0 bases and 7 bases, with 9 bases remaining between them. Germline V gene lookup returns CDR1 SGHDN and CDR2 FVKESK. The CDR3 region has the DNA TGTGCCAGCAGCCAAGATTCGGACAGTGAAGCTTTCTTT. Its translation is CASSQDSDSEAFF.

This clone showed up just a few times. The chain couples TRBV9 to TRBJ2-7; 9 bases are a match to TRBD2. Trimming removed 3 bases from V and 4 bases from J; junction bases left unmatched: 8. This CDR3 region has 15 residues. CDR1 and CDR2 from the germline V gene are SGDLS and YYNGEE. CDR3 nucleotides: TGTGCCAGCAGCGCGATAGCGGGAGAAGGTTACGAGCAGTACTTC. Encoded protein: CASSAIAGEGYEQYF.

The chain carries TRBV20-1 and TRBJ2-7; D is possibly TRBD1 (5 bases). This CDR3 has 11 residues. The germline V gene encodes CDR1 DFQATT and CDR2 SNEGSKA (reference sequence). V was trimmed by 3 bases and J by 3 bases, leaving 6 bases between them. The CDR3: CSARDNYEQYF. CDR3 nucleotides: TGCAGTGCTAGGGACAACTACGAGCAGTACTTC.

This clone was picked up one time. This rearrangement joins TRBV18 to TRBJ1-4; weak D call: TRBD1 (6 bases). This CDR3 has 16 residues. Trimming stripped 4 bases from V and 5 bases from J, with 17 bases between. Germline CDR1 is KGHSH and CDR2 is LQKENI. In DNA form, the CDR3 reads TGTGCCAGCTCACGATCTCTGGACAGTTCGAATGAAAAACTGTTTTTT. Its protein product is CASSRSLDSSNEKLFF.

By share of the sample, this clone is medium-sized. The V and J genes are TRBV2 and TRBJ2-7; TRBD2 matches at 8 bases. Per the germline V gene, CDR1 is SNHLY and CDR2 is FYNNEI. CDR3 length: 14 residues. The V gene end was trimmed by 7 bases and the J gene end by 2 bases; junction bases not matched to a gene: 7. The CDR3: CASMGLAGPYEQYF. Written as DNA, the CDR3 is TGTGCCAGCATGGGGCTAGCGGGTCCCTACGAGCAGTACTTC. Full variable domain (rest looked up from reference TRBV2 and TRBJ2-7): EPEVTQTPSHQVTQMGQEVILRCVPISNHLYFYWYRQILGQKVEFLVSFYNNEISEKSEIFDDQFSVERPDGSNFTLKIRSTKLEDSAMYFCASMGLAGPYEQYFGPGTRLTVT.

This rearrangement joins TRBV5-1 to TRBJ2-2, with 7 bases fitting TRBD1. V was pared by 2 bases and J by 5 bases, with 6 bases of the junction left unmatched. Germline V CDR1 and CDR2: SGHRS, YFSETQ. This CDR3 is built from 15 residues. DNA for the CDR3: TGCGCCAGCAGCTTACTGGGACAGCTAACCGGGGAGCTGTTTTTT. It is translated as CASSLLGQLTGELFF.

The chain recombines TRBV6-5 with TRBJ2-1, with TRBD1 matching 11 bases. With V trimmed by 4 bases and J by 6 bases, 5 bases remained unmatched. The CDR3 is made up of 15 amino acids. CDR1 and CDR2 (germline): MNHEY, SVGAGI. CDR3 nucleotide sequence: TGTGCCAGCAGTTGGGGACAGGGGGACGGCAATGAGCAGTTCTTC. Amino acids: CASSWGQGDGNEQFF.

This chain links TRBV30 with TRBJ2-5, with D tentatively TRBD1 (5 bases). Trimming took off 6 bases at V and 4 bases at J, with 18 bases between the two ends. The CDR3 runs 14 residues. Germline assignment: CDR1 GTSNPN and CDR2 SVGIG (reference sequence). For the CDR3, the DNA is TGTGCCTGCTACCCGGGTCAGGGTGGAGAGACCCAGTACTTC. This codes for CACYPGQGGETQYF.

This rearrangement joins TRBV5-6 to TRBJ1-2; D uncertain. V shed 2 bases and J shed 6 bases, with 11 bases lying between them. Looked up from germline, CDR1 is SGHDT and CDR2 is YYEEEE. The CDR3 has 13 amino acids. The CDR3 nucleotides are TGTGCCAGCAGCTTCATGGGAGGAGATGGCTACACCTTC. This encodes CASSFMGGDGYTF.

The J gene is TRBJ2-3, the V gene TRBV4-1; 13 bases are shared with TRBD2. V was pared by 0 bases and J by 10 bases, with 7 bases of the junction left unmatched. The CDR3 has 16 amino acids. Germline CDR1 is MGHRA and CDR2 is YSYEKL. CDR3 region: CASSQDPTSGRKSQYF. DNA for the CDR3: TGCGCCAGCAGCCAAGATCCGACTAGCGGGAGGAAGTCGCAGTATTTT.

The chain joins TRBV10-3 to TRBJ2-4; 10 positions agree with TRBD2. The CDR3 totals 18 residues. Germline CDR1 ENHRY, CDR2 SYGVKD. J was trimmed by 0 bases and V by 4 bases; bases with no gene match: 9. DNA of the CDR3: TGTGCCATCAGTGTTTCCGGGACTAGCGTTGCAGCCAAAAACATTCAGTACTTC. Its protein product is CAISVSGTSVAAKNIQYF.

This chain joins TRBV19 and TRBJ2-7; possible D gene TRBD1, 5 bases. From germline, CDR1 is LNHDA and CDR2 SQIVND (reference sequence). The CDR3 consists of 14 residues. The germline V and J ends were trimmed by 5 bases and 0 bases, with 11 bases remaining between them. The CDR3 DNA follows: TGTGCCAGTAGTGTTTGGGGCAGCTCCTACGAGCAGTACTTC. Translated: CASSVWGSSYEQYF.

The rearrangement links TRBV2 to TRBJ2-7; 7 nucleotides match TRBD1. The CDR3 is 12 residues long. CDR1 is SNHLY and CDR2 is FYNNEI in the germline V gene. Trimming cost V 3 bases and J 13 bases; bases outside gene matches: 9. As DNA, the CDR3 is TGTGCCAGCAGTGAGGGGACAGTCTTCCCTTACTTC. Translation: CASSEGTVFPYF.

This clone was found once. CDR3 sequence reads: CASSPMTESYGYTF. CDR3 DNA: TGCGCCAGCAGCCCGATGACTGAATCCTATGGCTACACCTTC. The V and J genes are TRBV5-1 and TRBJ1-2; D not resolved. In germline, CDR1 is SGHRS, CDR2 YFSETQ. This CDR3 is 14 amino acids long. Trimming removed 4 bases from V and 4 bases from J, with 14 bases in between.

J is TRBJ1-1 and V is TRBV30; D is possibly TRBD1 (6 bases). Germline CDR1 reads GTSNPN; CDR2 reads SVGIG (reference sequence). V was shortened by 4 bases and J by 6 bases, with 12 bases between the two germline ends. The CDR3 spans 12 residues. CDR3 region: CAWNLGQAEAFF. CDR3 bases: TGTGCCTGGAATTTGGGACAAGCTGAAGCTTTCTTT.